This T cell receptor beta chain came from a study of blood T cell repertoires in COVID-19. Whole-study context: Some COVID-19 samples were acute and others convalescent; all came from the United States, Italy and Spain. Nucleic acid was either cDNA or gDNA, and it came from T cells, B-cell-depleted T cells, or PBMCs.

The table lists this clone with a count of one. This CDR3 spans 16 amino acids. Deletions cut 2 bases from V and 0 bases from J, with 12 bases between. Germline V gives CDR1 SGHDT, CDR2 YYEEEE. In the authors' workflow: Researchers report that nucleated cell counts were estimated from reference gene primer amplification. Clones were sequenced by immunoSEQ multiplex PCR, and TCRdb holds only the in-frame ones, with some missing. That table gives V, J and clone size, and the DNA gave D and trimming. The sample has 30,000 to 40,000 clones, about four fifths seen once. Sequencing was carried out using peripheral blood. This clonotype originated in an elderly man with active or convalescent COVID-19. V and J are TRBV5-6 and TRBJ1-3; D is possibly TRBD1 (5 bases). CDR3 DNA: TGTGCCAGCAGCTTTAGGGGTGCTAGCTCTGGAAACACCATATATTTT. It translates to CASSFRGASSGNTIYF.